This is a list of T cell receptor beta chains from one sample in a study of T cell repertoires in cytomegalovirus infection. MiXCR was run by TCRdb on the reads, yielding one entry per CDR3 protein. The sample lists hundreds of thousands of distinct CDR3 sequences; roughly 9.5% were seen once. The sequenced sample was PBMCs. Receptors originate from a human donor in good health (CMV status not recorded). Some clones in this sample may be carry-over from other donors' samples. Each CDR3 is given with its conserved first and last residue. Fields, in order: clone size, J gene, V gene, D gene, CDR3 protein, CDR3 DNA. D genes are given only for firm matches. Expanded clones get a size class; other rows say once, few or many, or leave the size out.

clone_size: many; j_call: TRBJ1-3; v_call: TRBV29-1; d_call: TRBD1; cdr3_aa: CSVVATGHSGNTIYF; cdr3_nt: TGCAGCGTTGTAGCGACAGGGCACTCTGGAAACACCATATATTTT
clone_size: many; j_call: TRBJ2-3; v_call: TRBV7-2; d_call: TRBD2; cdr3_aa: CASSSGLAGGSDTQYF; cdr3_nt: TGTGCCAGCAGCTCAGGACTAGCGGGGGGGTCAGATACGCAGTATTTT
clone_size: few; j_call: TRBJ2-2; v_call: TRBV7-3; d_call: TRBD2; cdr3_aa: CASSSTRILAGAGNTGELFF; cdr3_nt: TGTGCCAGCAGCTCCACCCGAATACTAGCGGGGGCGGGGAACACCGGGGAGCTGTTTTTT
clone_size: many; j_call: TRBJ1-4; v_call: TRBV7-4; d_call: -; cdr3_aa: CASGYPKERLFF; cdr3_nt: TGTGCCAGCGGCTACCCGAAAGAGAGACTGTTTTTT
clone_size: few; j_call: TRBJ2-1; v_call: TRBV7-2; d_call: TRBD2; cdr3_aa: CASSSRGTSGAYNEQFF; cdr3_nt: TGTGCCAGCAGCTCGAGAGGGACTAGCGGTGCCTACAATGAGCAGTTCTTC
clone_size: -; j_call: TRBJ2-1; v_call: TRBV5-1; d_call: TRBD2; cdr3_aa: CASSLAGGLLNEQFF; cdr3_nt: TGCGCCAGCAGCTTAGCGGGAGGGTTACTAAATGAGCAGTTCTTC
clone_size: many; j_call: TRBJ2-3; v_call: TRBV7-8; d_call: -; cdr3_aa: CASSFEGLASTDTQYF; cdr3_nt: TGTGCCAGCAGCTTTGAAGGCCTGGCCAGCACAGATACGCAGTATTTT
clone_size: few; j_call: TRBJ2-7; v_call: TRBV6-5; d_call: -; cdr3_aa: CASSYEQGSSYEQYF; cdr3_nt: TGTGCCAGCAGTTACGAACAGGGAAGTTCCTACGAGCAGTACTTC
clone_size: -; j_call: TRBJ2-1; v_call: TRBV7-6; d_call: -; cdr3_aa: CASSVGRGNEQFF; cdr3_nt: TGTGCCAGCAGCGTGGGCCGGGGGAATGAGCAGTTCTTC
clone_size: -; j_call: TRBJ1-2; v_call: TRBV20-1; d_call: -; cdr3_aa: CSASGGGAKNYGYTF; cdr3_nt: TGCAGTGCTAGTGGGGGGGGGGCGAAGAACTATGGCTACACCTTC
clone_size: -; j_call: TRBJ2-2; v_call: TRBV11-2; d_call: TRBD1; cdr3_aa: CASSRDSAPTNTGELFF; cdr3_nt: TGTGCCAGCAGCCGGGACAGCGCACCAACGAACACCGGGGAGCTGTTTTTT
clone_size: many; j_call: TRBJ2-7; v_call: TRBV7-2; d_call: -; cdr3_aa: CASSVSSYEQYF; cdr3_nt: TGTGCCAGCAGCGTCAGCTCCTACGAGCAGTACTTC
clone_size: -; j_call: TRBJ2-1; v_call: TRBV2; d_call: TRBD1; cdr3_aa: CASSADRGSNNEQFF; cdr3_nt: TGTGCCAGCAGCGCGGACAGGGGGAGCAACAATGAGCAGTTCTTC
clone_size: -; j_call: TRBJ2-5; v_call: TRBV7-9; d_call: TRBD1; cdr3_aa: CASSTTRTTGVRETQYF; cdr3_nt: TGTGCCAGCAGCACGACCCGTACGACAGGGGTAAGGGAGACCCAGTACTTC
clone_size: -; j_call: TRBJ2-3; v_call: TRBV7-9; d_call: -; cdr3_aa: CASSAGGPDTQYF; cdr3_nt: TGTGCCAGCAGCGCGGGCGGGCCAGATACGCAGTATTTT
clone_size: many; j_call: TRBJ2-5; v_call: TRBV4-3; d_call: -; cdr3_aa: CASSQDHYRDQETQYF; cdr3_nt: TGCGCCAGCAGCCAAGATCATTATCGGGACCAAGAGACCCAGTACTTC
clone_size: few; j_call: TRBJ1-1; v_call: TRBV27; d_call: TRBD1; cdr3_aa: CASSGQAMNTEAFF; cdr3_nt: TGTGCCAGCAGTGGACAGGCCATGAACACTGAAGCTTTCTTT
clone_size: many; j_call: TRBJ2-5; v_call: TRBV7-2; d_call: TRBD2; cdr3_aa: CASSLLAGEYQETQYF; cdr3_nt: TGTGCCAGCAGCTTACTAGCGGGAGAGTACCAAGAGACCCAGTACTTC
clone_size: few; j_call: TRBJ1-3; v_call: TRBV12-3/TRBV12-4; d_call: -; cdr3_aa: CASSLIPPAASGNTIYF; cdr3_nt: TGTGCCAGCAGTTTAATCCCGCCAGCGGCCTCTGGAAACACCATATATTTT
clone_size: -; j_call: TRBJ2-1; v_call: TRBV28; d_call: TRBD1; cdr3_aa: CASSLGTGHSYNEQFF; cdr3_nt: TGTGCCAGCAGTTTAGGGACAGGTCACTCCTACAATGAGCAGTTCTTC
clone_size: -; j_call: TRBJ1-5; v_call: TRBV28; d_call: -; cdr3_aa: CASRRDIYNQPQHF; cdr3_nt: TGTGCCAGCAGACGGGACATCTATAATCAGCCCCAGCATTTT
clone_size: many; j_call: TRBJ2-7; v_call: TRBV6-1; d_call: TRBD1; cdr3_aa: CASGADSTGITEQYF; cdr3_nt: TGTGCCAGCGGGGCGGATTCGACAGGGATCACCGAGCAGTACTTC
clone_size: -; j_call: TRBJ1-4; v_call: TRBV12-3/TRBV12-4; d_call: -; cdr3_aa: CASSPQGGLYSNEKLFF; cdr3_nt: TGTGCCAGCAGCCCCCAGGGAGGGCTGTATAGTAATGAAAAACTGTTTTTT
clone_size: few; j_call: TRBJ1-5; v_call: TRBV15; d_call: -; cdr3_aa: CATSRDRARSNQPQHF; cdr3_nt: TGTGCCACCAGCAGAGATCGGGCGCGGAGCAATCAGCCCCAGCATTTT
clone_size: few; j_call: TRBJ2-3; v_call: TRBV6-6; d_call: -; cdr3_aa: CASSTGLNDADTQYF; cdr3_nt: TGTGCCAGCAGTACGGGACTCAACGACGCAGATACGCAGTATTTT
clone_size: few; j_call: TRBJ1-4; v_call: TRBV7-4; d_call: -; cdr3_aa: CASSLETTNEKLFF; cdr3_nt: TGTGCCAGCAGCTTAGAGACAACTAATGAAAAACTGTTTTTT
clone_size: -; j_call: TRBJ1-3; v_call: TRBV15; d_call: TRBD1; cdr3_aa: CATSRIGTEVGNTIYF; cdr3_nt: TGTGCCACCAGCAGAATCGGGACAGAAGTCGGAAACACCATATATTTT
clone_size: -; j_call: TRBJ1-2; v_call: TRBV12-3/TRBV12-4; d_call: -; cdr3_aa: CASSRSGGVEGYTF; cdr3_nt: TGTGCCAGCAGTCGCTCTGGGGGGGTGGAAGGCTACACCTTC
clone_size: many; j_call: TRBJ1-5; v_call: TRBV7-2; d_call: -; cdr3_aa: CASSFGGVGQPQHF; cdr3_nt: TGTGCCAGCAGCTTTGGAGGGGTTGGTCAGCCCCAGCATTTT
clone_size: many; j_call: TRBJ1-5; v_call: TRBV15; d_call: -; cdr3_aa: CATSRGGPNQPQHF; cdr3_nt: TGTGCCACCAGCAGAGGTGGACCCAATCAGCCCCAGCATTTT
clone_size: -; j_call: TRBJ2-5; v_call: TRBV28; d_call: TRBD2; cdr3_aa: CASSTRQTLLAGFQETQYF; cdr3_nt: TGTGCCAGCAGTACCCGACAGACTCTTCTAGCGGGATTTCAAGAGACCCAGTACTTC